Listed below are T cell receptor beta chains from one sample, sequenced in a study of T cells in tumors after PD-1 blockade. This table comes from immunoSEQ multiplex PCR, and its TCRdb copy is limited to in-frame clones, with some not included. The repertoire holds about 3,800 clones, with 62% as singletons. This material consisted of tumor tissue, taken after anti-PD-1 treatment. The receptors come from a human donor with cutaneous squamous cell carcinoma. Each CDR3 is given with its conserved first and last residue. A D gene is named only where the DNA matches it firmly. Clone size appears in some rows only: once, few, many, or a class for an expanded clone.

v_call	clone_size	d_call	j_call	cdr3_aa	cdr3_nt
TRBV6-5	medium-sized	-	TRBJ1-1	CASSLMMDSDTEAFF	TGTGCCAGCAGTCTCATGATGGACTCTGACACTGAAGCTTTCTTT
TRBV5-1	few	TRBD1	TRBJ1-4	CASSFRDRVEGEKLFF	TGCGCCAGCAGCTTCCGGGACAGGGTAGAAGGTGAAAAACTGTTTTTT
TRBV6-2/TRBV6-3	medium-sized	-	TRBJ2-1	CASSYGGISYNEQFF	TGTGCCAGCAGTTACGGGGGCATCTCCTACAATGAGCAGTTCTTC
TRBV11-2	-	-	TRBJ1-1	CASSLGVTMNTEAFF	TGTGCCAGCAGCTTGGGGGTAACTATGAACACTGAAGCTTTCTTT
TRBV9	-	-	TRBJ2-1	CASSVDTEQFF	TGTGCCAGCAGCGTAGATACTGAGCAGTTCTTC
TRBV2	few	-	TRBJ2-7	CASSEELAYEQYF	TGTGCCAGCAGTGAAGAATTAGCCTACGAGCAGTACTTC
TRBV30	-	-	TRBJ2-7	CAWSVRSVGSPYEQYF	TGTGCCTGGAGTGTCCGGAGCGTAGGTTCCCCTTACGAGCAGTACTTC
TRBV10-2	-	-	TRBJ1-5	CASSERVSNQPQHF	TGCGCCAGCAGTGAGAGGGTTAGCAATCAGCCCCAGCATTTT
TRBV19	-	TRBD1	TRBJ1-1	CASSPLRDREENTEAFF	TGTGCCAGTAGTCCACTGCGGGACAGGGAAGAGAACACTGAAGCTTTCTTT
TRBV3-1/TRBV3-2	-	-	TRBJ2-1	CASSQDPRDEQFF	TGTGCCAGCAGCCAAGATCCTCGAGATGAGCAGTTCTTC
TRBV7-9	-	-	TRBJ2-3	CASKSWESSTDTQYF	TGTGCCAGCAAATCGTGGGAATCTAGCACAGATACGCAGTATTTT
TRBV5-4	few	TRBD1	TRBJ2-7	CASSIQGAYEQYF	TGTGCCAGCAGCATACAGGGGGCTTACGAGCAGTACTTC
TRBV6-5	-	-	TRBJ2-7	CASSYQGSYEQYF	TGTGCCAGCAGTTACCAGGGGTCCTACGAGCAGTACTTC
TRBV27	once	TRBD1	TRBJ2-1	CASIPGDRVTNEQFF	TGTGCCAGCATACCCGGGGACAGGGTGACCAATGAGCAGTTCTTC
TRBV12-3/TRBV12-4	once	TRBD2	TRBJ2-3	CASRDYHTDTQYF	TGTGCCAGCCGGGACTACCACACAGATACGCAGTATTTT
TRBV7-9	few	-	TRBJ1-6	CASSPSDRPNSPLHF	TGTGCCAGCAGCCCCTCGGACAGACCTAATTCACCCCTCCACTTT
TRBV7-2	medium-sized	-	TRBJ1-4	CASSLIAEAGSEKLFF	TGTGCCAGCAGCTTAATCGCGGAAGCGGGGAGCGAAAAACTGTTTTTT
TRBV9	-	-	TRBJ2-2	CASSPPTGENTGELFF	TGTGCCAGCAGCCCTCCAACCGGGGAGAACACCGGGGAGCTGTTTTTT
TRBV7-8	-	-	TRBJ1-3	CASSSDPGFTGNTIYF	TGTGCCAGCAGCTCCGACCCAGGGTTCACTGGAAACACCATATATTTT
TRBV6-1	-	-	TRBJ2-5	CASSEFSFGQETQYF	TGTGCCAGCAGTGAATTTTCCTTCGGCCAAGAGACCCAGTACTTC
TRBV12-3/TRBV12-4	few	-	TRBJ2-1	CASSLPGIDEQFF	TGTGCCAGCAGTTTACCGGGGATCGATGAGCAGTTCTTC
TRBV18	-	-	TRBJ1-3	CASSPGPDGGAAEPYSGNTIYF	TGTGCCAGCTCACCGGGTCCGGACGGAGGGGCAGCCGAACCCTACTCTGGAAACACCATATATTTT
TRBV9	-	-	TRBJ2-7	CASSPSWRGNYEQYF	TGTGCCAGCAGCCCATCTTGGCGGGGTAACTACGAGCAGTACTTC
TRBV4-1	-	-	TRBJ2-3	CASSQDSGQNTDTQYF	TGCGCCAGCAGCCAAGATTCCGGGCAGAACACAGATACGCAGTATTTT
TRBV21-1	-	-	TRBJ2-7	CASSKKPKRGPTYEQYF	TGTGCCAGCAGCAAAAAACCCAAGCGGGGGCCAACCTACGAGCAGTACTTC
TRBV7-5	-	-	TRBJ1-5	CVRSPGENQPQHF	TGTGTCAGAAGCCCCGGGGAGAATCAGCCCCAGCATTTT
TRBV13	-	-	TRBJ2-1	CASSARLGAPEQFF	TGTGCCAGCAGCGCCCGGTTGGGGGCTCCTGAGCAGTTCTTC
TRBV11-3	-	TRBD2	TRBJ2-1	CASSRGTSGVNEQFF	TGTGCCAGCAGCCGGGGGACTAGCGGGGTAAATGAGCAGTTCTTC